This T cell receptor beta chain was identified during a study of early T cells in non-severe SARS-CoV-2 infection. Study details: Chains stayed unpaired after sequencing of bulk RNA from unsorted whole blood.

TCRdb called the 5' RACE reads again in MiXCR, with one record for every CDR3 protein. The sample lists 20,000 to 25,000 distinct CDR3 sequences, roughly 5.6% occurring once. With V trimmed by 4 bases and J by 6 bases, 12 bases remained unmatched. Germline V gene data show CDR1 as MNHEY and CDR2 as SVGAGI. The CDR3 length is 16 residues. This clonotype was seen a few times. The starting material was whole blood, obtained at baseline. This TCR derives from an adult who was a healthcare worker with PCR-confirmed SARS-CoV-2 infection or an uninfected control (not recorded which). The chain carries TRBV6-5 and TRBJ2-7, with 10 positions matching TRBD2. The CDR3 protein is CASSSSGTSASLEQYF. The DNA of the CDR3 is TGTGCCAGCAGTTCATCCGGGACTAGCGCCTCGCTCGAGCAGTACTTC.